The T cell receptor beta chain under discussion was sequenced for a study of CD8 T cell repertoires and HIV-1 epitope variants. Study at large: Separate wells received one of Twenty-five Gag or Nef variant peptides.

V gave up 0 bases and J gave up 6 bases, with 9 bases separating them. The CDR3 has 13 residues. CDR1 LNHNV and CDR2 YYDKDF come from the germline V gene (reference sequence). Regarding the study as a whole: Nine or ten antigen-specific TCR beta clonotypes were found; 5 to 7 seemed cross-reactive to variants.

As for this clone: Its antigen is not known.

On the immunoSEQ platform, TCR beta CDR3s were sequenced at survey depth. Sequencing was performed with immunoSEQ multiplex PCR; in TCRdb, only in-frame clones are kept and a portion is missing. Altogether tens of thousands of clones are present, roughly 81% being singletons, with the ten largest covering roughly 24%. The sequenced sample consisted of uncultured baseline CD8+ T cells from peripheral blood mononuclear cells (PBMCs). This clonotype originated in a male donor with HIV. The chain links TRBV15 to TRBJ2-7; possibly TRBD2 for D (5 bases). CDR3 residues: CATSRDLGVEQYF. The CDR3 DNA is TGTGCCACCAGCAGAGATCTGGGAGTCGAGCAGTACTTC. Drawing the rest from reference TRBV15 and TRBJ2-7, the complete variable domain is DAMVIQNPRYQVTQFGKPVTLSCSQTLNHNVMYWYQQKSSQAPKLLFHYYDKDFNNEADTPDNFQSRRPNTSFCFLDIRSPGLGDTAMYLCATSRDLGVEQYFGPGTRLTVT.